This T cell receptor (beta chain) stems from a study of spatial heterogeneity in lung cancer. As for the study in general: Alpha-chain sequences were consistently detected in smaller numbers than beta-chain sequences. General study results and limits: Ubiquitous expanded tumor TCRs were observed in blood more at resection than follow-up.

All TCR cDNA molecules were individually tagged with a unique molecular identifier. MiXCR, run by TCRdb on the 5' RACE reads, gives a single entry per CDR3 protein. The sample comprises about 36,000 distinct CDR3 sequences, more than 6.5% of which are singletons, and roughly 9.9% rests with the top ten. Time point: blood at routine non-recurrence follow-up after resection. Unsorted samples of tumor, nontumor lung or frozen PBMC had their whole RNA sequenced. In this sample, this clonotype turned up many times. What it binds is not known. The sequenced sample was PBMCs, obtained at follow-up. This clonotype was sampled from a male donor with early-stage non-small cell lung cancer.

In DNA form, the CDR3 reads TGTGCCAGCAGTGAAACGATGAACACTGAAGCTTTCTTT. Its protein product is CASSETMNTEAFF. V is TRBV2 and J is TRBJ1-1; no definite D call. Germline lookup yields CDR1 SNHLY and CDR2 FYNNEI. Deletions cut 2 bases from V and 0 bases from J, with 4 bases between. The CDR3 is 13 amino acids.